Detailed here is one T cell receptor beta chain. Sequence at one end of the junction differs from germline and may be a read error. This entry comes from a study of long-term antiretroviral therapy in people with HIV. Study overall: There is a gap of about a decade between the earliest samples and the later 2015 immediate-ART recommendation.

immunoSEQ v3.0 was run at survey level. Assay used: immunoSEQ multiplex PCR; TCRdb lists only in-frame clones, some missing. The data contain 10,000 to 11,000 clones, 81% of them singletons. This CDR3 spans 12 amino acids. Germline assignment: CDR1 SQVTM and CDR2 ANQGSEA. For each donor, at least one pre-ART and at least two post-ART PBMC samples were available. The genes are TRBV29-1 and TRBJ2-1; 7 positions agree with TRBD2. This receptor was identified in a man aged 40-49 years with HIV. Sequences were derived from unsorted PBMCs, sampled 1.8 years after starting antiretroviral therapy. This CDR3 is CSAELAYNEQFF. CDR3 sequence (DNA): TGCAGCGCTGAACTAGCGTACAATGAGCAGTTCTTC.